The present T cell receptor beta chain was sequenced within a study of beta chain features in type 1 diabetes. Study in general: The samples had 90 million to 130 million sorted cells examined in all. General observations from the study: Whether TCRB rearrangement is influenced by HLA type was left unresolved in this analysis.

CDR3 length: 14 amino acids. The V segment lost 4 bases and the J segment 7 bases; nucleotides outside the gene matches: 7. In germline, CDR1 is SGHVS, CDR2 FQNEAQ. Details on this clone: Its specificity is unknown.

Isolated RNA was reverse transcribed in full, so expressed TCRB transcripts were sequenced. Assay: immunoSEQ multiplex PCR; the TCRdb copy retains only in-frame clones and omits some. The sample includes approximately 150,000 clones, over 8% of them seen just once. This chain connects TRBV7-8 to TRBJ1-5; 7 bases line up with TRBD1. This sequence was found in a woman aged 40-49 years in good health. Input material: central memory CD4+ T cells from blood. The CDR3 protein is CASSSTRGDQPQHF. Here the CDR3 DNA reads TGTGCCAGCAGCTCCACCAGGGGGGACCAGCCCCAGCATTTT.